What follows describes a single T cell receptor (beta chain). The source of the sample is a study of T-cell memory formation after mild COVID-19. V shed 0 bases and J shed 0 bases, with 14 bases lying between them. This CDR3 comprises 16 residues. Germline assignment: CDR1 SQVTM and CDR2 ANQGSEA. TCRdb fed the 5' RACE reads into MiXCR, producing one record per CDR3 protein. The data show about 250,000 distinct CDR3 sequences, 15% seen once. The J gene is TRBJ1-2, the V gene TRBV29-1; D may be TRBD1 (5 bases). What was sequenced was PBMCs or a T cell subset sorted from them (not recorded which). This sequence was found in an adult woman who had mild COVID-19 (a few samples of this study predate the infection). Cell type and time point are not known. In DNA, the CDR3 is TGCAGCGTTGAAGACAAGGCGGGACTCACTAACTATGGCTACACCTTC. Its translation: CSVEDKAGLTNYGYTF.